This entry lists 27 T cell receptor beta chains sequenced from one sample in a study of identical twins. TCRdb recomputed calls from the 5' RACE reads with MiXCR, one row per CDR3 protein. The repertoire holds 310,000 or so distinct CDR3 sequences, with just under 9.5% as singletons. This same sample was also part of a study on yellow fever vaccine responses in identical twins.

Sequenced sample: CD8+ T cells sorted from blood. The receptors come from a woman aged 18-29 years in good health.

There are many counts of this clonotype. The chain joins TRBV6-1 to TRBJ1-6; D possibly corresponds to TRBD1 (5 bases). Per germline, CDR1 MNHNS and CDR2 SASEGT. The V end lost 6 bases, the J end lost 11 bases, and 26 bases lay between the germline ends. The CDR3 length is 17 residues. CDR3 amino acids: CASRGGQGGFEVAPLHF. The DNA for the CDR3 is TGTGCCAGCAGGGGAGGGCAGGGAGGATTCGAAGTTGCACCCCTCCACTTT.

In its sample, this clonotype was seen a few times. The chain is built from TRBV29-1 and TRBJ2-7, with 7 bases identical to TRBD2. Germline CDR1 is SQVTM and CDR2 is ANQGSEA. The CDR3 is 14 amino acids. The V and J ends lost 5 bases and 3 bases, in that order; junction bases with no gene match: 10. This CDR3 is CSVWAAGKNYEQYF. For the CDR3, the DNA is TGCAGCGTTTGGGCAGCGGGGAAGAACTACGAGCAGTACTTC.

This sequence joins TRBV11-2 and TRBJ2-5, with D uncertain. Germline CDR1 reads SGHAT; CDR2 reads FQNNGV. The CDR3 contains 14 residues. V lost 1 base and J lost 5, with 11 bases in between. CDR3 residues: CASSLVFPWETQYF. As DNA, the CDR3 is TGTGCCAGCAGCTTAGTGTTTCCTTGGGAGACCCAGTACTTC.

This clonotype has a handful of counts. V is TRBV29-1 and J is TRBJ2-7; possibly TRBD1 for D (5 bases). This CDR3 is built from 16 residues. Germline V gives CDR1 SQVTM, CDR2 ANQGSEA. V was cut by 0 bases and J by 1 base, with 16 bases left in between. CDR3 residues: CSVEDRDQGISYEQYF. The CDR3 nucleotides are TGCAGCGTTGAAGATCGTGACCAGGGAATATCCTACGAGCAGTACTTC.

This clonotype was seen a handful of times. The chain employs TRBV3-1 and TRBJ1-2; 9 bases map to TRBD1. The V gene end was trimmed by 5 bases and the J gene end by 7 bases; junction bases not matched to a gene: 11. The CDR3 covers 15 residues. In germline, CDR1 is LGHDT, CDR2 YNNKEL (reference sequence). For the CDR3, the DNA is TGTGCCAGCAGCACCTGGGACAGGGAATTAAGTGGCTACACCTTC. This translates into CASSTWDRELSGYTF.

This clonotype was seen only a few times. The chain uses TRBV20-1 and TRBJ2-1, with 7 bases matching TRBD1. Germline CDR1 and CDR2: DFQATT and SNEGSKA (reference sequence). V shed 3 bases, J shed 5 bases, and the junction held 7 bases outside the gene matches. The CDR3 is 14 residues long. DNA of the CDR3: TGCAGTGCTAGTTCCGGGACAGAAGACAATGAGCAGTTCTTC. It translates to CSASSGTEDNEQFF.

V is TRBV20-1 and J is TRBJ2-7; no reliable D call. Germline V lookup: CDR1 DFQATT, CDR2 SNEGSKA (reference sequence). This CDR3 region has 16 residues. The V gene lost 2 bases and the J gene lost 0 bases, with 17 bases spanning the gap. Written as DNA, the CDR3 is TGCAGTGCTAGACCGGACGGAGCCACTCACTCCTACGAGCAGTACTTC. Residues: CSARPDGATHSYEQYF.

This clonotype was seen repeatedly, ten times or more. The rearrangement joins TRBV3-1 to TRBJ1-1; D is possibly TRBD1 (6 bases). The germline CDR1 and CDR2 sequences are LGHDT and YNNKEL (reference sequence). Trimming pared 0 bases from V and 0 bases from J, leaving 11 bases between. The CDR3 extends over 16 amino acids. Here the CDR3 reads CASSQDGTIMNTEAFF. The CDR3 DNA follows: TGTGCCAGCAGCCAAGACGGGACAATCATGAACACTGAAGCTTTCTTT.

This clonotype turned up a few times. The V call is TRBV7-8, the J call TRBJ2-3; D is possibly TRBD1 (6 bases). V dropped 1 base and J dropped 1 base, with 9 bases sitting between them. The CDR3 has 15 amino acids. The germline gives CDR1 SGHVS, CDR2 FQNEAQ. CDR3 residues: CASSLGPGGTDTQYF. The CDR3 DNA reads as TGTGCCAGCAGCTTAGGGCCAGGGGGCACAGATACGCAGTATTTT.

This clonotype was observed a few times. The V call is TRBV3-1, the J call TRBJ1-1; 7 nucleotides agree with TRBD1. The V and J ends lost 4 bases and 8 bases, in that order; junction bases with no gene match: 7. CDR1 is LGHDT and CDR2 is YNNKEL in the germline V gene (reference sequence). The CDR3 is made up of 13 amino acids. CDR3 nucleotides: TGTGCCAGCAGCCCGCCTGGACAGGAGGAAGCTTTCTTT. Its translation: CASSPPGQEEAFF. Filled out from reference TRBV3-1 and TRBJ1-1, the complete variable domain reads DTAVSQTPKYLVTQMGNDKSIKCEQNLGHDTMYWYKQDSKKFLKIMFSYNNKELIINETVPNRFSPKSPDKAHLNLHINSLELGDSAVYFCASSPPGQEEAFFGQGTRLTVV.

Ten or more counts support this clonotype. The gene calls are TRBV5-6 and TRBJ2-3; D is unresolved. Trimming pared 2 bases from V and 4 bases from J, leaving 8 bases between. The CDR3 length is 13 residues. Germline lookup yields CDR1 SGHDT and CDR2 YYEEEE. The CDR3 DNA follows: TGTGCCAGCAGCTTCAAACCATCAGATACGCAGTATTTT. This encodes CASSFKPSDTQYF.

This clonotype appeared a few times. This chain links TRBV7-9 with TRBJ2-4; 7 nucleotides match TRBD1. Germline V gene sequence: CDR1 SEHNR, CDR2 FQNEAQ (reference sequence). CDR3 length: 11 amino acids. The V and J ends lost 1 base and 13 bases, in that order; junction bases with no gene match: 1. The CDR3: CASSLEGQQYF. CDR3 nucleotides: TGTGCCAGCAGCTTAGAGGGACAGCAGTACTTC.

This rearrangement joins TRBV3-1 to TRBJ2-1; D is unclear. The CDR3 is 14 amino acids. Germline CDR1 reads LGHDT; CDR2 reads YNNKEL (reference sequence). Trimming cost V 2 bases and J 4 bases, with 9 bases left between them. The DNA for the CDR3 is TGTGCCAGCAGCCAAAAAGGTGCTTACAATGAGCAGTTCTTC. Its protein product is CASSQKGAYNEQFF.

This clonotype was seen a few times. This chain links TRBV4-3 with TRBJ2-7, with 11 positions matching TRBD2. The CDR3 loop spans 16 amino acids. The germline gives CDR1 LGHNA, CDR2 YSLEER. Trimming removed 1 base from V and 0 bases from J; junction bases left unmatched: 2. DNA of the CDR3: TGCGCCAGCAGCCAAGTAGGACTAGCGGGCTCCTACGAGCAGTACTTC. It codes for CASSQVGLAGSYEQYF.

The rearrangement joins TRBV19 to TRBJ2-1; 8 bases are shared with TRBD2. Trimming removed 6 bases from V and 6 bases from J; junction bases left unmatched: 1. The germline gives CDR1 LNHDA, CDR2 SQIVND (reference sequence). The CDR3 has 12 residues. CDR3 DNA sequence: TGTGCCAGTAGGGGACTAGTCAATGAGCAGTTCTTC. This encodes CASRGLVNEQFF.

With respect to this clonotype: The junction does not match germline at one end; this may be a read error. The chain carries TRBV7-7 and TRBJ2-5, with no clear D. There are 14 residues in the CDR3. Germline V gives CDR1 SSHAT, CDR2 FNYEAQ (reference sequence). The CDR3 is CASSLVPYQETQYF. In nucleotides, the CDR3 is TGTGCTAGCAGCTTAGTCCCGTACCAAGAGACCCAGTACTTC.

DNA for the CDR3: TGTGCCAGCAGCTCCTGGACAGGGGCTGGAGATACGCAGTATTTT. Translated, it gives CASSSWTGAGDTQYF. The V call is TRBV5-5, the J call TRBJ2-3, with 9 bases that match TRBD1. The CDR3 sequence is 15 residues long. Losses at the gene ends were 3 bases for V and 5 bases for J; bases not matched to a gene: 7. The V gene's germline CDR1 is SGHKS and CDR2 YYEKEE (reference sequence).

V usage is TRBV6-5 and J usage is TRBJ1-4; D unresolved. Deletions cut 1 base from V and 8 bases from J, with 11 bases between. Germline CDR1 and CDR2: MNHEY and SVGAGI. CDR3 size: 14 residues. CDR3 amino acids: CASSYWQDGEKLFF. The CDR3 nucleotides read TGTGCCAGCAGTTACTGGCAGGATGGAGAAAAACTGTTTTTT.

In its sample, this clonotype was seen many times. The rearrangement joins TRBV24-1 to TRBJ2-2; D possibly corresponds to TRBD1 (5 bases). TRBJ1-4 matches the DNA end more closely, so the J call is doubtful. CDR1 is KGHDR and CDR2 is SFDVKD in the germline V gene. CDR3 length: 13 amino acids. As DNA, the CDR3 is TGTGCCACCAGTGATTTGAGGCAGGGAAAACTGTTTTTT. It encodes CATSDLRQGKLFF.

V is TRBV4-3 and J is TRBJ2-1, with D uncertain. The CDR3 has 16 amino acids. Germline CDR1 LGHNA, CDR2 YSLEER. V was shortened by 0 bases and J by 0 bases, with 9 bases between the two germline ends. The CDR3 sequence is CASSQDLLNSYNEQFF. The DNA of the CDR3 is TGCGCCAGCAGCCAAGATTTACTGAACTCCTACAATGAGCAGTTCTTC.

This clonotype was detected many times. This chain joins TRBV5-1 and TRBJ2-5; no clear D gene. The germline V and J ends were trimmed by 0 bases and 6 bases, with 9 bases remaining between them. The germline V gene encodes CDR1 SGHRS and CDR2 YFSETQ. There are 13 residues in the CDR3. This CDR3 reads CASSLASTKTQYF. The DNA of the CDR3 is TGCGCCAGCAGCTTGGCCTCTACAAAGACCCAGTACTTC.

The rearrangement links TRBV4-3 to TRBJ2-2; TRBD1 agrees at 8 bases. Germline V lookup: CDR1 LGHNA, CDR2 YSLEER. V was clipped by 4 bases and J by 6 bases; unmatched bases: 13. The CDR3 length is 17 residues. The CDR3 is CASSPRTGTSGSGELFF. CDR3 sequence (DNA): TGCGCCAGCAGCCCGCGGACAGGGACAAGCGGTTCCGGGGAGCTGTTTTTT.

V usage is TRBV4-1 and J usage is TRBJ2-7; 8 positions agree with TRBD1. Trimming cost V 4 bases and J 2 bases; bases outside gene matches: 10. The CDR3 length is 16 residues. Germline assignment: CDR1 MGHRA and CDR2 YSYEKL. CDR3 sequence (DNA): TGCGCCAGCAGCCCCCCGACCGGACAGGGCACCTACGAGCAGTACTTC. It specifies CASSPPTGQGTYEQYF.

This clonotype was counted between two and nine times. This chain links TRBV3-1 with TRBJ2-1; 13 nucleotides agree with TRBD2. Losses at the gene ends were 3 bases for V and 0 bases for J; bases not matched to a gene: 17. CDR1 LGHDT and CDR2 YNNKEL come from the germline V gene (reference sequence). This CDR3 region has 22 residues. CDR3 sequence (DNA): TGTGCCAGCAGCCACCCAGACTTGGGGGGACTAGCGGGGAGGAGCTCCTACAATGAGCAGTTCTTC. It is translated as CASSHPDLGGLAGRSSYNEQFF.

The table lists this clonotype with many counts. The chain combines TRBV7-9 with TRBJ2-7, with D unclear. V was clipped by 1 base and J by 5 bases, with 6 bases between them. The CDR3 extends over 12 amino acids. Per germline, CDR1 SEHNR and CDR2 FQNEAQ (reference sequence). The CDR3 spells CASSLVPHEQYF. DNA of the CDR3: TGTGCCAGCAGCTTAGTCCCCCACGAGCAGTACTTC.

The chain links TRBV7-8 to TRBJ2-2; no firm D call. In germline, CDR1 is SGHVS, CDR2 FQNEAQ. The CDR3 is made up of 16 amino acids. Trimming left V 2 bases short and J 0 bases short, with 10 bases between. CDR3 loop: CASSLSGYSNTGELFF. The CDR3 coding sequence is TGTGCCAGCAGCTTAAGTGGGTATTCGAACACCGGGGAGCTGTTTTTT.

This chain connects TRBV12-5 to TRBJ1-2, with D unclear. Trimming shortened V by 5 bases and J by 4 bases, and 14 bases separated the two germline ends. This CDR3 comprises 14 residues. From germline, CDR1 is LGHNT and CDR2 FRNRAP. For the CDR3, the DNA is TGTGCTAGTGGTGTATCTGGGGAGGTCTATGGCTACACCTTC. Translation gives CASGVSGEVYGYTF.